Presented here are 9 T cell receptor beta chains from one specimen sequenced in a study of regulatory T cells in long-lasting Graves disease (dated by TCRdb to the early 2020s). Libraries were prepared through multiplex PCR. Instrument on record: Illumina HiSeq 4000. TCR beta libraries were built with iRepertoire HTBI primers and Arm-PCR amplification of CDR3 regions. In-frame beta chains were kept once TCRdb had trimmed the public reads at Q25 with fastp and called clones with MiXCR. Here each entry gathers all rows of one CDR3 protein and keeps the most common genes and DNA. This sample gives 550,000 to 600,000 distinct CDR3 sequences in total; more than 15% of them show up just once. The ten largest account for about 12% of the sample. The label giving this sample's time point can be read as: newly diagnosed GD, antithyroid drugs for less than 3 months. For both TCR sequencing and RNA sequencing, RNA was extracted from PBMCs using TRIzol.

The same sample was also used in a study of T cells in Graves' hyperthyroidism and ophthalmopathy.

This specimen was peripheral blood mononuclear cells (PBMCs), taken at new diagnosis, from a patient treated with antithyroid drugs. The source of these receptors is a man between 18 and 29 years old with Graves disease. Donor details come from another sample of the same person, matched by shared clones.

This chain joins TRBV7-9 and TRBJ2-7; D is unresolved. CDR1 and CDR2 from the germline V gene are SEHNR and FQNEAQ (reference sequence). The CDR3 sequence is 13 residues long. Trimming took 1 base from V and 3 from J, leaving 7 bases between them. CDR3 sequence reads: CASSLDLRYEQYF. The CDR3 DNA reads as TGTGCCAGCAGCTTAGATCTCCGCTACGAGCAGTACTTC. Full variable domain (missing parts from reference TRBV7-9 and TRBJ2-7): DTGVSQNPRHKITKRGQNVTFRCDPISEHNRLYWYRQTLGQGPEFLTYFQNEAQLEKSRLLSDRFSAERPKGSFSTLEIQRTEQGDSAMYLCASSLDLRYEQYFGPGTRLTVT.

This clonotype occurred many times. This chain joins TRBV7-2 and TRBJ2-7; no firm D call. Trimming cost V 1 base and J 6 bases, with 13 bases left between them. CDR3 length equals 14 residues. The germline CDR1 and CDR2 sequences are SGHTA and FQGNSA. The CDR3 here is CASSLDYRWGEQYF. The CDR3 coding sequence is TGTGCCAGCAGCTTAGACTATCGTTGGGGCGAGCAGTACTTC.

This clonotype was recorded many times. The chain recombines TRBV5-5 with TRBJ2-5; 9 nucleotides match TRBD2. The CDR3 length is 16 residues. Germline CDR1 SGHKS, CDR2 YYEKEE (reference sequence). J was trimmed by 2 bases and V by 0 bases; bases with no gene match: 5. CDR3 sequence (DNA): TGTGCCAGCAGCTTGGCCGGGACTAGCCCACAAGAGACCCAGTACTTC. Translating gives CASSLAGTSPQETQYF.

The J gene is TRBJ2-1, the V gene TRBV2; 10 bases are a match to TRBD2. Per germline, CDR1 SNHLY and CDR2 FYNNEI. Trimming cost V 6 bases and J 6 bases; bases outside gene matches: 2. The CDR3 loop spans 13 amino acids. In nucleotides, the CDR3 is TGTGCCAGCAGACGGACTAGCGGCAATGAGCAGTTCTTC. Protein: CASRRTSGNEQFF.

This clonotype was counted ten times or more. This chain links TRBV20-1 with TRBJ2-7; the match to TRBD2 covers 10 bases. Per germline, CDR1 DFQATT and CDR2 SNEGSKA (reference sequence). CDR3 size: 13 residues. The J segment lost 6 bases and the V segment lost 3 bases, leaving 5 bases of the junction unmatched. CDR3 sequence reads: CSARRVAGGEQYF. The CDR3 DNA reads TGCAGTGCTAGGCGGGTAGCGGGAGGCGAGCAGTACTTC.

Ten or more counts support this clonotype. The chain carries TRBV5-1 and TRBJ2-2; D possibly matches TRBD1 or TRBD2 (6 bases each). V was trimmed by 4 bases and J by 3 bases, leaving 19 bases between them. This CDR3 comprises 17 residues. Looked up from germline, CDR1 is SGHRS and CDR2 is YFSETQ. DNA of the CDR3: TGCGCCAGCAGCCGACTAGGACACGAGGGGGACACCGGGGAGCTGTTTTTT. It encodes CASSRLGHEGDTGELFF.

At least ten counts were recorded for this clonotype. V and J are TRBV30 and TRBJ1-4; the D is unclear. The germline V gene has CDR1 GTSNPN and CDR2 SVGIG (reference sequence). V lost 3 bases and J lost 8, with 10 bases in between. The CDR3 runs 12 residues. CDR3 in DNA: TGTGCCTGGAGCCCTCTGGGGGAAAAACTGTTTTTT. This translates into CAWSPLGEKLFF.

This chain uses TRBV6-5 with TRBJ1-3; D is perhaps TRBD1 (6 bases). Germline CDR1 is MNHEY and CDR2 is SVGAGI. Trimming pared 4 bases from V and 9 bases from J, leaving 13 bases between. The length of the CDR3 is 13 residues. CDR3 sequence reads: CASSSMEGGTIYF. Here the CDR3 DNA reads TGTGCCAGCAGTTCCATGGAGGGGGGCACCATATATTTT.

This clonotype was detected only a few times. The chain carries TRBV2 and TRBJ1-2; 9 positions match TRBD1. The CDR3 length is 14 residues. The ends lost 6 bases at V and 7 bases at J; junction bases unmatched: 9. Germline V gene sequence: CDR1 SNHLY, CDR2 FYNNEI. The CDR3 spells CASRGTGYSGGYTF. The CDR3 DNA reads as TGTGCCAGCAGAGGGACAGGGTACTCTGGTGGCTACACCTTC.